This T cell receptor beta chain is drawn from a study of blood T cell repertoires in COVID-19. At the level of the study: Spain, Italy and the United States supplied samples that represented acute and convalescent COVID-19. The analysed material was cDNA or gDNA that came from T cells, B-cell-depleted T cells, or PBMCs.

Authors' methods: How many nucleated cells were present was estimated from reference gene primer amplification. TCRdb's table, derived via immunoSEQ multiplex PCR, lists solely in-frame clones and lacks some. V and J calls and clone size come straight from that table; D and trimming were deduced from the DNA. The sample has under 200,000 clones, roughly 83% seen once. The CDR3 length is 16 residues. Sequencing was done on a sample of peripheral blood. This receptor was taken from a woman aged 40 to 50 with COVID-19, enrolled during active disease. This chain uses TRBV21-1 with TRBJ2-1; TRBD2 reflects the table's D call only, with no check against the DNA. TRBV21-1 is tagged as a pseudogene. CDR3 sequence: CASSKAELADYNEQFF. The CDR3 DNA follows: TGTGCCAGCAGCAAAGCAGAACTAGCGGACTACAATGAGCAGTTCTTC.